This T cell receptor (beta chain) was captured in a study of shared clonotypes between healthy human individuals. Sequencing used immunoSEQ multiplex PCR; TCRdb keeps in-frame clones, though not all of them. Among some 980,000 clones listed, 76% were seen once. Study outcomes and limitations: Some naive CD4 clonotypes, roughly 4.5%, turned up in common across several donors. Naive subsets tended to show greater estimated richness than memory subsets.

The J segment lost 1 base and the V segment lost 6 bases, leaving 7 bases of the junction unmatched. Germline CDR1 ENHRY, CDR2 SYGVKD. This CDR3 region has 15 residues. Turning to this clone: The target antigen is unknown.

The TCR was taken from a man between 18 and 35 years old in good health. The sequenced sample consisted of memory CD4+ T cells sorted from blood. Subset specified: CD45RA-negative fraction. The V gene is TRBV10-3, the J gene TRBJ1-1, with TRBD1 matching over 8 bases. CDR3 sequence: CAIRKGQETNTEAFF. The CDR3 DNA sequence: TGTGCCATCAGGAAGGGACAGGAAACGAACACTGAAGCTTTCTTT.